These T cell receptor beta chains were read from a single sample in a study of blood T cell repertoires in COVID-19. Data came from immunoSEQ multiplex PCR; TCRdb stores just in-frame clones and leaves some out. The sample lists 35,000 to 40,000 clones, 70% to 90% seen once, with approximately 4.5% in the top ten. The specimen sequenced was peripheral blood. These receptors all stem from a man aged 60-69 years with COVID-19, enrolled during active disease. Each CDR3 is given with its conserved first and last residue. A D gene is named only where the DNA matches it firmly. The size of a clone is reported for some rows only, either as once, few or many, or as a class for expanded clones.

J	D	V	size	DNA	CDR3
TRBJ1-2	NA	TRBV2	NA	TGTGCCAGCACCTACAGGGACCACTATGGCTACACCTTC	CASTYRDHYGYTF
TRBJ2-2	TRBD2	TRBV6-5	NA	TGTGCCAGCAGTTTAGCGGGAGAAGAAACCGGGGAGCTGTTTTTT	CASSLAGEETGELFF
TRBJ1-5	TRBD1	TRBV28	NA	TGTGCCAGCAACCCGGACAGGGGTCTTAATCAGCCCCAGCATTTT	CASNPDRGLNQPQHF
TRBJ1-6	TRBD1	TRBV30	NA	TGTGCCTGGAGTGCGGAGGACAGGGGTTCACCCCTCCACTTT	CAWSAEDRGSPLHF
TRBJ1-5	TRBD1	TRBV28	few	TGTGCCTCTCATCTGGACAGGGTTGGTCAGCCCCAGCATTTT	CASHLDRVGQPQHF
TRBJ1-3	NA	TRBV5-1	NA	TGCGCCAGCAGCTTGGCAGGCGGGAGCTCTGGAAACACCATATATTTT	CASSLAGGSSGNTIYF
TRBJ2-1	NA	TRBV7-9	NA	TGTGCCAGCAGCTTAGGTGTGCTAGCGCTCCTGAATGAGCAGTTCTTC	CASSLGVLALLNEQFF
TRBJ2-7	NA	TRBV6-2/TRBV6-3	NA	TGTGCCAGCAGTTACTCCGGGGCCTACGAGCAGTACTTC	CASSYSGAYEQYF
TRBJ1-5	NA	TRBV6-6	few	TGTGCCAGCAGTTCCCAGGGTAGCAATCAGCCCCAGCATTTT	CASSSQGSNQPQHF
TRBJ2-1	NA	TRBV11-2	NA	TGTGCCAGCAGCTTAGTTGGCGGCTACAATGAGCAGTTCTTC	CASSLVGGYNEQFF
TRBJ2-7	TRBD1	TRBV7-9	NA	TGTGCCAGCAGCACCTCCGGGACAGGGATTTACGAGCAGTACTTC	CASSTSGTGIYEQYF
TRBJ1-2	NA	TRBV11-2	few	TGTGCCAGCAGCGCCCTTGAGGGATTGCGGTATGGCTACACCTTC	CASSALEGLRYGYTF
TRBJ1-2	NA	TRBV5-4	NA	TGTGCCAGCAGCATCCCGGGGAGTACTAACTATGGCTACACCTTC	CASSIPGSTNYGYTF
TRBJ2-1	TRBD2	TRBV14	NA	TGTGCCAGCAGCCCGGGACTAGCGGAGAAGCAGTTCTTC	CASSPGLAEKQFF
TRBJ1-5	NA	TRBV28	NA	TGTGCCAGCGCCTCTGGCAATAGCAATCAGCCCCAGCATTTT	CASASGNSNQPQHF
TRBJ2-3	NA	TRBV11-2	NA	TGTGCCAGCAGCCCCCAACGGGGGGATACGCAGTATTTT	CASSPQRGDTQYF
TRBJ1-1	TRBD1	TRBV6-5	few	TGTGCCAGCATGCCCGGACAGGGAACCGAAGCTTTCTTT	CASMPGQGTEAFF
TRBJ1-1	NA	TRBV7-8	NA	TGTGCCAGCAGTCCCCCCCTTCGGTATCGCATGAACACTGAAGCTTTCTTT	CASSPPLRYRMNTEAFF
TRBJ2-1	TRBD2	TRBV7-2	NA	TGTGCCAGCAGCAAACTAGCGGGAGGTTTCGATGAGCAGTTCTTC	CASSKLAGGFDEQFF
TRBJ1-1	NA	TRBV18	NA	TGTGCCAGCTCACCTCGGGACACCATGAACACTGAAGCTTTCTTT	CASSPRDTMNTEAFF
TRBJ2-2	NA	TRBV5-1	NA	TGCGCCAGCAGCTTGGGCGGGGTTACCGGGGAGCTGTTTTTT	CASSLGGVTGELFF
TRBJ1-1	NA	TRBV7-9	NA	TGTGCCAGCAGCGCGCCGGGTCCATCGGACACTGAAGCTTTCTTT	CASSAPGPSDTEAFF
TRBJ2-1	TRBD1	TRBV29-1	few	TGCAGCGCTATGGCCGGGACAGGGGTCGAGGAGCAGTTCTTC	CSAMAGTGVEEQFF
TRBJ1-4	NA	TRBV2	once	TGTGCCAGCAGCGAACAGGGCGCACGGACTAATGAAAAACTGTTTTTT	CASSEQGARTNEKLFF
TRBJ2-1	NA	TRBV3-1/TRBV3-2	NA	TGTGCCAGCAGCCAAGTATCCCAGAACAATGAGCAGTTCTTC	CASSQVSQNNEQFF
TRBJ1-5	NA	TRBV19	few	TGTGCCAGTAGTCTTACGCGGAATAGCAATCAGCCCCAGCATTTT	CASSLTRNSNQPQHF
TRBJ1-6	TRBD1	TRBV9	NA	TGTGCCAGCAGCGCAGGGACAGGGGCCGTGGGGTATAATTCACCCCTCCACTTT	CASSAGTGAVGYNSPLHF
TRBJ2-1	NA	TRBV9	NA	TGTGCCAGCAGCGTAGGGGAGAACCGCAGGCAGTTCTTC	CASSVGENRRQFF
TRBJ1-6	NA	TRBV5-4	NA	TGTGCCAGCAGCCCCGGGGGGTCAGAGGGCGGTAGTTCACCCCTCCACTTT	CASSPGGSEGGSSPLHF
TRBJ1-3	NA	TRBV20-1	NA	TGCAGTGCTAGTAGGGGTGACTCTGGAAACACCATATATTTT	CSASRGDSGNTIYF
TRBJ1-1	NA	TRBV4-1	NA	TGCGCCAGCAGCCAGACAGCGAACACTGAAGCTTTCTTT	CASSQTANTEAFF
TRBJ2-1	NA	TRBV5-4	NA	TGTGCCAGCAGCTTGAGTGCCGGGAGCTCCTACAATGAGCAGTTCTTC	CASSLSAGSSYNEQFF
TRBJ2-6	TRBD1	TRBV10-2	NA	TGCGCCAGCAGCTCCGGCTCGACAGGGAAACCCAACGTCCTGACTTTC	CASSSGSTGKPNVLTF
TRBJ2-1	TRBD2	TRBV7-2	NA	TGTGCCAGCAGCCTACATGGACTAGCGGCGGACAATGAGCAGTTCTTC	CASSLHGLAADNEQFF
TRBJ2-1	NA	TRBV18	NA	TGTGCCAGCTCATCAGGGGGGACACAGAATGAGCAGTTCTTC	CASSSGGTQNEQFF
TRBJ1-5	NA	TRBV7-2	NA	TGTGCCAGCAGCTTAACGGGTAATAGCAATCAGCCCCAGCATTTT	CASSLTGNSNQPQHF
TRBJ1-1	TRBD1	TRBV7-9	NA	TGTGCCAGCAGCATTGGACAGGCCCACACTGAAGCTTTCTTT	CASSIGQAHTEAFF
TRBJ2-1	NA	TRBV24-1	NA	TGTGCCACCAGTGATCCCAAGCGAGACTCCTACAATGAGCAGTTCTTC	CATSDPKRDSYNEQFF
TRBJ1-2	NA	TRBV5-1	NA	TGCGCCAGCAGCTTGAGCCCCTCTTCGGGCTATGGCTACACCTTC	CASSLSPSSGYGYTF